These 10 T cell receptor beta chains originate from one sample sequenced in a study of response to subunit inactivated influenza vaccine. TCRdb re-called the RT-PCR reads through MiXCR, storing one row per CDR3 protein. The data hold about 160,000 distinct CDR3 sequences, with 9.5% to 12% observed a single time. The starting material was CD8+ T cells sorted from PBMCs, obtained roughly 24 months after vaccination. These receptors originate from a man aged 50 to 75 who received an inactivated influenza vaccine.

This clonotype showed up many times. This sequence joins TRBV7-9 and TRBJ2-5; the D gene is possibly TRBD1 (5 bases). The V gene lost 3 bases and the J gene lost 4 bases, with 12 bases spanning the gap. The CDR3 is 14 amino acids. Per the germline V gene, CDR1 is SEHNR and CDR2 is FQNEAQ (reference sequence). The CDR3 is CASSFLTVPETQYF. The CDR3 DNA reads TGTGCCAGCAGCTTCCTGACAGTCCCAGAGACCCAGTACTTC.

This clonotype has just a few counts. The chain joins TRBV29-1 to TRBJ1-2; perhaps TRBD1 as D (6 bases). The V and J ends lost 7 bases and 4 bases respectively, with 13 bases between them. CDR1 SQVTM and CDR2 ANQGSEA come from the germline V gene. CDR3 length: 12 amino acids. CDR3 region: CSAMDSFYGYTF. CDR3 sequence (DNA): TGCAGCGCTATGGACAGTTTCTATGGCTACACCTTC. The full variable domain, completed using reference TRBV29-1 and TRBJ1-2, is SAVISQKPSRDICQRGTSLTIQCQVDSQVTMMFWYRQQPGQSLTLIATANQGSEATYESGFVIDKFPISRPNLTFSTLTVSNMSPEDSSIYLCSAMDSFYGYTFGSGTRLTVV.

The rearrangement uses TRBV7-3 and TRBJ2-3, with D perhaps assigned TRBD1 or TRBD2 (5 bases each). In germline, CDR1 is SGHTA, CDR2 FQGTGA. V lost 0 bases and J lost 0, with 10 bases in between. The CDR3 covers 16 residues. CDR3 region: CASSLTGTPSTDTQYF. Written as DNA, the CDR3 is TGTGCCAGCAGCTTAACCGGGACCCCTAGCACAGATACGCAGTATTTT.

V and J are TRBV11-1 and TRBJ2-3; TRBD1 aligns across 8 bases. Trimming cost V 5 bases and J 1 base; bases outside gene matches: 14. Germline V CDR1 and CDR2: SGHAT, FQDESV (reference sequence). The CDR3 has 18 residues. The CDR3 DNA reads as TGTGCCAGCAGCCCCCGGGCAGGGGGCGGCCCCCGCACAGATACGCAGTATTTT. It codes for CASSPRAGGGPRTDTQYF.

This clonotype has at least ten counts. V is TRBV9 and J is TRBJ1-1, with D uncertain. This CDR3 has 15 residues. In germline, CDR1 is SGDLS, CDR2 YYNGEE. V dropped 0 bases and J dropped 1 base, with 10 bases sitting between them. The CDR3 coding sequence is TGTGCCAGCAGCGTAGTCAAAGGCCAGAACACTGAAGCTTTCTTT. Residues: CASSVVKGQNTEAFF.

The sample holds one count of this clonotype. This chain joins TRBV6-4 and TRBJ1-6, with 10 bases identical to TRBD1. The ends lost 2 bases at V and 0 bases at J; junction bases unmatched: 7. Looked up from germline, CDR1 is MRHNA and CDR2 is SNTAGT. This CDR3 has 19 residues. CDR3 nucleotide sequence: TGTGCCAGCAGTGACCCGGGACAGGGGTCTCGCTCCTATAATTCACCCCTCCACTTT. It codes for CASSDPGQGSRSYNSPLHF.

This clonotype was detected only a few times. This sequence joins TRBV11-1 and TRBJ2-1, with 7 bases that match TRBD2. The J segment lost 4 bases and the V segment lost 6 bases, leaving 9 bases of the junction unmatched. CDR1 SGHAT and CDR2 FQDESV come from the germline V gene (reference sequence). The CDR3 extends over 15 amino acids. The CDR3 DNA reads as TGTGCCAGCAGTCCAAAGAGGCGGGAGTACAATGAGCAGTTCTTC. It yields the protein CASSPKRREYNEQFF.

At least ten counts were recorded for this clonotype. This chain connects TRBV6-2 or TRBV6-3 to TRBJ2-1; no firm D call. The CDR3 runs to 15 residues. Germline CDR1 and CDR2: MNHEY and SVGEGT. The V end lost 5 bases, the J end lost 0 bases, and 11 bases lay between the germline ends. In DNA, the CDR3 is TGTGCCAGCAGTCACGACGGTAGCTCCTACAATGAGCAGTTCTTC. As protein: CASSHDGSSYNEQFF.

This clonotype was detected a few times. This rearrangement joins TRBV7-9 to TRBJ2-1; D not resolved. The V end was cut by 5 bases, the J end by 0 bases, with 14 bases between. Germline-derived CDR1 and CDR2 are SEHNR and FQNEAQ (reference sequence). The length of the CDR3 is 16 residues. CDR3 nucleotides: TGTGCCAGCAGCGGCTCGCCGGGCAGCTCCTACAATGAGCAGTTCTTC. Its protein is CASSGSPGSSYNEQFF.

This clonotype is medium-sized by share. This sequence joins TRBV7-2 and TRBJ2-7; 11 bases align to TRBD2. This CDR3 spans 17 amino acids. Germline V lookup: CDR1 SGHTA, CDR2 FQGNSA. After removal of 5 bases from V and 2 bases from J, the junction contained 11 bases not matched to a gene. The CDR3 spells CASSIGPGTSGTYEQYF. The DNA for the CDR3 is TGTGCCAGCAGCATAGGCCCCGGGACTAGCGGAACCTACGAGCAGTACTTC.